This TCR beta chain was documented in a study of shared clonotypes between healthy human individuals. TCRdb's copy holds only in-frame clones and misses some; the assay was immunoSEQ multiplex PCR. Here the sample spans 2 million to 2.5 million clones, 80% to 95% being singletons. Germline V gene lookup returns CDR1 SQVTM and CDR2 ANQGSEA. This CDR3 has 13 amino acids. The junction had 6 bases not matched to a gene; V was cut back by 6 bases and J by 7 bases. The sequence was collected from a young man in good health. Some clones in this sample may be carry-over from other donors' samples. Sequenced input: naive CD4+ T cells from PBMCs. Subset noted: CD45RA+ positively selected. This chain uses TRBV29-1 with TRBJ2-2, with 9 bases matching TRBD2. CDR3 nucleotides: TGCAGCGTAGCCGGGACTAGCCACGGGGAGCTGTTTTTT. It specifies CSVAGTSHGELFF.